Listed below are T cell receptor beta chains from one sample, sequenced in a study of blood T cell repertoires in COVID-19. TCRdb keeps only in-frame clones here, not all; method: immunoSEQ multiplex PCR. The sample includes 97,000 or so clones, about nine tenths seen only once; the top ten take 1.5% to 2%. The sample taken for sequencing was peripheral blood. Source of these receptors: a woman between 50 and 59 years old with COVID-19, enrolled during active disease. CDR3s include the opening cysteine and the closing phenylalanine or tryptophan. The D gene is left open where the match is weak. Where a row states a size, it is once, few, many or the class of an expanded clone; other rows omit it.

V: TRBV6-5
size: -
D: TRBD1
J: TRBJ1-2
CDR3: CASSPGQGGGYGYTF
DNA: TGTGCCAGCAGTCCGGGACAGGGGGGTGGTTATGGCTACACCTTC

V: TRBV5-4
size: -
D: TRBD2
J: TRBJ2-1
CDR3: CASSLIIAGNEQFF
DNA: TGTGCCAGCAGCTTGATAATAGCGGGCAATGAGCAGTTCTTC

V: TRBV24-1
size: once
D: -
J: TRBJ1-4
CDR3: CATSDFSRQGREKLFF
DNA: TGTGCCACCAGTGATTTTAGTCGGCAGGGCAGAGAAAAACTGTTTTTT

V: TRBV10-3
size: -
D: TRBD1
J: TRBJ1-3
CDR3: CASKGQSDPSGNTIYF
DNA: TGTGCCTCGAAGGGACAGTCCGACCCGTCTGGAAACACCATATATTTT

V: TRBV12-3/TRBV12-4
size: -
D: -
J: TRBJ1-1
CDR3: CATAIGGYTEAFF
DNA: TGTGCCACCGCAATTGGGGGGTACACTGAAGCTTTCTTT

V: TRBV7-9
size: once
D: -
J: TRBJ1-4
CDR3: CASSSSPGGGANEKLFF
DNA: TGTGCCAGCAGCTCGAGCCCTGGCGGGGGTGCTAATGAAAAACTGTTTTTT

V: TRBV24-1
size: -
D: -
J: TRBJ2-1
CDR3: CATTTGNEQFF
DNA: TGTGCCACCACCACAGGGAATGAGCAGTTCTTC

V: TRBV7-2
size: -
D: TRBD2
J: TRBJ2-2
CDR3: CASTLRGAGMTGELFF
DNA: TGTGCCAGCACCCTGCGGGGGGCCGGGATGACCGGGGAGCTGTTTTTT

V: TRBV4-1
size: -
D: -
J: TRBJ1-3
CDR3: CASSQDGGFGNTIYF
DNA: TGCGCCAGCAGCCAAGATGGAGGGTTTGGAAACACCATATATTTT

V: TRBV6-1
size: few
D: -
J: TRBJ1-4
CDR3: CASSEVSVKEKLFF
DNA: TGTGCCAGCAGTGAAGTCTCAGTTAAAGAAAAACTGTTTTTT

V: TRBV6-1
size: -
D: -
J: TRBJ1-1
CDR3: CASSELRGTEAFF
DNA: TGTGCCAGCAGTGAACTCAGGGGCACTGAAGCTTTCTTT

V: TRBV7-2
size: -
D: -
J: TRBJ1-1
CDR3: CASSLKGMGTEAFF
DNA: TGTGCCAGCAGCTTAAAGGGGATGGGCACTGAAGCTTTCTTT

V: TRBV4-3
size: -
D: -
J: TRBJ1-5
CDR3: CASSPKGDSNQPQHF
DNA: TGCGCCAGCAGCCCAAAGGGGGATAGCAATCAGCCCCAGCATTTT

V: TRBV19
size: -
D: -
J: TRBJ1-1
CDR3: CASSSGLGGEAFF
DNA: TGTGCCAGTAGTTCGGGCCTCGGAGGTGAAGCTTTCTTT

V: TRBV19
size: -
D: -
J: TRBJ2-7
CDR3: CASSGGYKENEQYF
DNA: TGTGCCAGTAGTGGGGGGTACAAGGAGAACGAGCAGTACTTC

V: TRBV7-9
size: -
D: -
J: TRBJ1-1
CDR3: CASSLCVGQSEAFF
DNA: TGTGCCAGCAGCTTATGTGTAGGACAGTCTGAAGCTTTCTTT